The present TCR beta chain was sequenced within a study of blood T cell repertoires in COVID-19. Study details: Whether acute or convalescent, the COVID-19 samples came from the United States, Italy and Spain.

In the source study's methods: Amplification of reference gene primers was used by the study to estimate nucleated cell counts. Libraries were prepared by immunoSEQ multiplex PCR; TCRdb keeps only in-frame clonotypes and omits some of them. Clone size and the V and J calls come from that table; the DNA yielded D and trimming. The sample has approximately 130,000 clones, 80% to 90% seen once. Unmatched junction bases numbered 5, after V lost 6 bases and J lost 1 base. Per germline, CDR1 MDHEN and CDR2 SYDVKM. CDR3 length equals 14 residues. The sequenced sample consisted of peripheral blood. This TCR came from a man older than 75 with active or convalescent COVID-19. The rearrangement uses TRBV28 and TRBJ1-1; 7 nucleotides match TRBD1. As DNA, the CDR3 is TGTGCCAGCAGCGAAGGGACAGAGAACACTGAAGCTTTCTTT. Residues: CASSEGTENTEAFF.